Below are 16 T cell receptor beta chains sequenced from a single sample in a study of cytomegalovirus exposure and HLA in healthy donors. The PCR contained 60 Vbeta and 13 Jbeta primers. Measured with immunoSEQ multiplex PCR; TCRdb has only the in-frame clones, and not every one. The repertoire consists of about 190,000 clones, with around 85% occurring once and the leading ten covering roughly 6.7%. Sequenced material: PBMCs. These receptor sequences come from a middle-aged man in good health and CMV-seropositive.

The chain uses TRBV11-2 and TRBJ2-5; the D gene is possibly TRBD1 (6 bases). Trimming pared 5 bases from V and 0 bases from J, leaving 10 bases between. In germline, CDR1 is SGHAT, CDR2 FQNNGV. The CDR3 contains 14 residues. In DNA, the CDR3 is TGTGCCAGCAGCCCGGACAGCCACCAAGAGACCCAGTACTTC. It specifies CASSPDSHQETQYF.

This chain joins TRBV7-2 and TRBJ2-1; D might be TRBD2 (7 bases). The CDR3 loop spans 14 amino acids. Germline values: CDR1 SGHTA, CDR2 FQGNSA. V lost 3 bases to trimming and J lost 6 bases, with 12 bases between them. The CDR3 spells CASSFTGGANEQFF. The CDR3 DNA reads TGTGCCAGCAGCTTTACTGGGGGGGCCAATGAGCAGTTCTTC.

This clone has only one observation. The sample has other DNA sequences that encode this CDR3 too. The chain couples TRBV9 to TRBJ2-7; 12 bases map to TRBD2. CDR3 length: 15 residues. Losses at the gene ends were 3 bases for V and 4 bases for J; bases not matched to a gene: 5. The V gene's germline CDR1 is SGDLS and CDR2 YYNGEE. The CDR3: CASSATSGGLYEQYF. CDR3 DNA: TGTGCCAGCAGCGCGACTAGCGGGGGCCTTTACGAGCAGTACTTC.

This rearrangement joins TRBV27 to TRBJ2-1; TRBD1 might be the D (5 bases). The CDR3 has 14 residues. CDR1 and CDR2 from the germline V gene are MNHEY and SMNVEV (reference sequence). V was cut by 5 bases and J by 7 bases, with 15 bases left in between. CDR3 sequence (DNA): TGTGCCAGCAGTCAGGGTGGCATTACGAATGAGCAGTTCTTC. Amino acid sequence: CASSQGGITNEQFF.

This chain links TRBV19 with TRBJ2-1; the match to TRBD2 covers 7 bases. Losses at the gene ends were 5 bases for V and 2 bases for J; bases not matched to a gene: 3. The CDR3 is 14 amino acids. Germline assignment: CDR1 LNHDA and CDR2 SQIVND (reference sequence). CDR3 loop: CASSFGGAYNEQFF. The DNA of the CDR3 is TGTGCCAGTAGTTTTGGGGGGGCCTACAATGAGCAGTTCTTC. The whole variable domain, remainder taken from reference TRBV19 and TRBJ2-1, is DGGITQSPKYLFRKEGQNVTLSCEQNLNHDAMYWYRQDPGQGLRLIYYSQIVNDFQKGDIAEGYSVSREKKESFPLTVTSAQKNPTAFYLCASSFGGAYNEQFFGPGTRLTVL.

The CDR3 DNA is TGTGCCAGCAGCCCAACAGGGGGAGGCTTCTACGAGCAGTACTTC. It specifies CASSPTGGGFYEQYF. The V gene is TRBV7-9, the J gene TRBJ2-7, with 8 bases aligning to TRBD1. The V and J ends lost 5 bases and 3 bases, in that order; junction bases with no gene match: 9. The CDR3 is made up of 15 amino acids. Germline lookup yields CDR1 SEHNR and CDR2 FQNEAQ (reference sequence).

Comments on this clone: Other DNA sequences in the sample encode the same CDR3. The chain is built from TRBV27 and TRBJ1-2, with TRBD1 as a possible D gene (5 bases). Germline CDR1 is MNHEY and CDR2 is SMNVEV (reference sequence). CDR3 length equals 13 residues. V lost 2 bases and J lost 2, with 6 bases in between. CDR3 bases: TGTGCCAGCAGTTTAGGGGGGAACTATGGCTACACCTTC. Protein product: CASSLGGNYGYTF.

The V call is TRBV18, the J call TRBJ2-1, with TRBD2 identical over 7 bases. CDR3 length: 14 residues. From germline, CDR1 is KGHSH and CDR2 LQKENI. V lost 1 base to trimming and J lost 8 bases; unmatched junction nucleotides: 5. CDR3 nucleotide sequence: TGTGCCAGCTCACCACGGTCTGGGAGGGATGAGCAGTTCTTC. Encoded protein: CASSPRSGRDEQFF.

This clone was seen only once. The germline gene is not matched at one end of the junction; a read error may be the cause. The J gene is TRBJ1-1, the V gene TRBV7-7; the D is unclear. The germline V gene has CDR1 SSHAT and CDR2 FNYEAQ (reference sequence). This CDR3 is built from 15 residues. As DNA, the CDR3 is TGTGCTAGCAGCCCATCGGTCGCGGGAATGGGTGAAGCTTTCTTT. Translation gives CASSPSVAGMGEAFF.

The chain is built from TRBV5-4 and TRBJ2-6; 12 bases agree with TRBD1. The ends lost 4 bases at V and 4 bases at J; junction bases unmatched: 12. Germline-derived CDR1 and CDR2 are SGHNT and YYREEE (reference sequence). This CDR3 spans 19 amino acids. The CDR3 here is CASSRKSGQGAYGANVLTF. CDR3 bases: TGTGCCAGCAGCAGAAAGTCGGGACAGGGGGCGTACGGGGCCAACGTCCTGACTTTC.

A remark on this clone: Other DNA sequences in this specimen translate into the identical CDR3. The chain links TRBV9 to TRBJ1-1; D is unresolved. The V gene lost 4 bases and the J gene lost 5 bases, with 12 bases spanning the gap. Germline assignment: CDR1 SGDLS and CDR2 YYNGEE. The CDR3 covers 13 residues. The CDR3 DNA follows: TGTGCCAGCAGCTCCACAGCGGGTACTGAAGCTTTCTTT. Translated: CASSSTAGTEAFF.

The chain combines TRBV27 with TRBJ1-2; a weak D match, TRBD1 (6 bases). This CDR3 spans 17 amino acids. V was shortened by 4 bases and J by 4 bases, with 22 bases between the two germline ends. Germline loops: CDR1 MNHEY, CDR2 SMNVEV (reference sequence). CDR3 residues: CASSSDFRAGVRYGYTF. CDR3 DNA sequence: TGTGCCAGCAGTTCGGACTTCCGGGCAGGGGTGCGCTATGGCTACACCTTC.

The chain has TRBV11-2 and TRBJ2-7; 10 nucleotides line up with TRBD2. Germline V gene lookup returns CDR1 SGHAT and CDR2 FQNNGV. This CDR3 is built from 15 residues. J was trimmed by 1 base and V by 5 bases; bases with no gene match: 5. This CDR3 is CASSPSGGFSYEQYF. The CDR3 DNA follows: TGTGCCAGCAGCCCTAGCGGGGGATTTTCCTACGAGCAGTACTTC.

This clone was seen a single time. The chain is built from TRBV9 and TRBJ1-6, with 9 bases identical to TRBD1. The CDR3 loop spans 15 amino acids. Germline V gives CDR1 SGDLS, CDR2 YYNGEE. Losses at the gene ends were 2 bases for V and 7 bases for J; bases not matched to a gene: 4. The CDR3 spells CASSVPGQGNSPLHF. The CDR3 DNA is TGTGCCAGCAGCGTTCCGGGACAGGGAAATTCACCCCTCCACTTT.

The chain couples TRBV4-3 to TRBJ2-7; the D is unclear. Germline CDR1 LGHNA, CDR2 YSLEER. This CDR3 region has 17 residues. The V end was cut by 4 bases, the J end by 3 bases, with 22 bases between. The DNA of the CDR3 is TGCGCCAGCAGCCTAAATATAGACCCCAGGCCTTACTACGAGCAGTACTTC. It specifies CASSLNIDPRPYYEQYF.

This sequence joins TRBV15 and TRBJ2-1, with D possibly TRBD1 on 6 matching bases. The CDR3 covers 15 residues. V dropped 4 bases and J dropped 6 bases, with 16 bases sitting between them. Germline CDR1 and CDR2: LNHNV and YYDKDF (reference sequence). In nucleotides, the CDR3 is TGTGCCACCAGCACCCAAACAGGGTCAATCAATGAGCAGTTCTTC. Residues: CATSTQTGSINEQFF.